These 21 T cell receptor beta chains share one sample of origin, sequenced in a study of identifying expanded T cells in peripheral blood. Profiled with immunoSEQ multiplex PCR; TCRdb holds only in-frame clones, not every one. The repertoire includes some 75,000 clones, 85% to 90% of them detected once, and about 3.3% sits in the top ten. Material: blood. Source of these receptors: a person between 18 and 75 years old in good health.

This rearrangement joins TRBV6-5 to TRBJ2-3, with D hard to call. Germline values: CDR1 MNHEY, CDR2 SVGAGI. The length of the CDR3 is 13 residues. V was pared by 6 bases and J by 4 bases, with 11 bases between. The CDR3 region has the DNA TGTGCCAGCAGGATAAACAGCGCAGATACGCAGTATTTT. Its protein is CASRINSADTQYF.

The CDR3 region is CASTIPPRAAGGEQFF. DNA of the CDR3: TGTGCCAGCACCATACCGCCCCGGGCCGCCGGTGGTGAGCAGTTCTTC. This chain joins TRBV2 and TRBJ2-1; D is unclear. Per germline, CDR1 SNHLY and CDR2 FYNNEI. The CDR3 totals 16 residues. Trimming removed 7 bases at V and 9 bases at J, with 25 bases between.

This chain uses TRBV7-3 with TRBJ2-7; TRBD1 matches 8 bases. Germline loops: CDR1 SGHTA, CDR2 FQGTGA. The CDR3 runs 14 residues. Germline trimming cut 0 bases from V and 4 bases from J; bases unmatched to any gene: 2. CDR3 bases: TGTGCCAGCAGCTTAACCCAGGGGGCGTACGAGCAGTACTTC. It yields the protein CASSLTQGAYEQYF.

The CDR3 region is CASSLEGQGLTDTQYF. The CDR3 region has the DNA TGTGCCAGCAGCTTGGAAGGACAGGGGCTCACAGATACGCAGTATTTT. The J gene is TRBJ2-3, the V gene TRBV5-4; 9 nucleotides match TRBD1. CDR3 size: 16 residues. Germline V lookup: CDR1 SGHNT, CDR2 YYREEE (reference sequence). The ends lost 0 bases at V and 2 bases at J; junction bases unmatched: 4.

This chain links TRBV2 with TRBJ2-5; D call uncertain. Germline V gene sequence: CDR1 SNHLY, CDR2 FYNNEI. The ends were cut back, 8 bases at V and 5 bases at J, with 6 bases in the middle. This CDR3 is 10 amino acids long. The DNA of the CDR3 is TGTGCCAGCCGGATGGAGACCCAGTACTTC. Protein: CASRMETQYF.

In its sample, this clone was seen once. The J gene is TRBJ2-7, the V gene TRBV4-2, with D possibly TRBD2 on 5 matching bases. Germline CDR1 is LGHNA and CDR2 is YNFKEQ. The ends were cut back, 0 bases at V and 4 bases at J, with 13 bases in the middle. The CDR3 contains 15 residues. For the CDR3, the DNA is TGTGCCAGCAGCCAAGATCCCGGGAATCCTTACGAGCAGTACTTC. This gives the protein CASSQDPGNPYEQYF.

V usage is TRBV7-2 and J usage is TRBJ2-1, with D hard to call. Per the germline V gene, CDR1 is SGHTA and CDR2 is FQGNSA. The CDR3 runs 13 residues. Between the trimmed V and J ends, which lost 1 base and 3 bases, there was a span of 4 bases. In nucleotides, the CDR3 is TGTGCCAGCAGCTTAGATGTCTACAATGAGCAGTTCTTC. This sequence encodes CASSLDVYNEQFF.

The chain links TRBV10-3 to TRBJ2-7; D perhaps matches TRBD1 (6 bases). Per the germline V gene, CDR1 is ENHRY and CDR2 is SYGVKD. The CDR3 runs to 13 residues. Trimming cost V 3 bases and J 4 bases, with 10 bases left between them. In DNA, the CDR3 is TGTGCCATCAGTGACTCTGACAGGTACGAGCAGTACTTC. It yields the protein CAISDSDRYEQYF.

The J gene is TRBJ2-7, the V gene TRBV7-9; D unclear. The CDR3 is 11 amino acids. Germline assignment: CDR1 SEHNR and CDR2 FQNEAQ (reference sequence). Trimming removed 4 bases at V and 5 bases at J, with 6 bases between. The CDR3 loop is CASSSHHEQYF. The CDR3 DNA is TGTGCCAGCAGCTCCCATCACGAGCAGTACTTC. The whole variable domain, remainder taken from reference TRBV7-9 and TRBJ2-7, is DTGVSQNPRHKITKRGQNVTFRCDPISEHNRLYWYRQTLGQGPEFLTYFQNEAQLEKSRLLSDRFSAERPKGSFSTLEIQRTEQGDSAMYLCASSSHHEQYFGPGTRLTVT.

This chain uses TRBV6-5 with TRBJ2-3, with D perhaps TRBD2 (5 bases). Trimming took off 3 bases at V and 4 bases at J, with 8 bases between the two ends. Germline CDR1 reads MNHEY; CDR2 reads SVGAGI. The CDR3 covers 13 residues. The CDR3 sequence is CASSYLGADTQYF. CDR3 DNA: TGTGCCAGCAGTTATCTGGGAGCAGATACGCAGTATTTT.

The V gene is TRBV4-1, the J gene TRBJ2-3; D gene uncertain. V lost 1 base and J 3 bases, leaving 14 bases between the germline ends. This CDR3 is 16 amino acids long. CDR1 and CDR2 (germline): MGHRA, YSYEKL. The DNA of the CDR3 is TGCGCCAGCAGCCAAGTTAAGGGTAATCCTACAGATACGCAGTATTTT. Its protein is CASSQVKGNPTDTQYF.

The rearrangement joins TRBV27 to TRBJ2-1, with TRBD2 matching 11 bases. The CDR3 sequence is 15 residues long. With V trimmed by 4 bases and J by 7 bases, 6 bases remained unmatched. The germline gives CDR1 MNHEY, CDR2 SMNVEV (reference sequence). CDR3 in DNA: TGTGCCAGCAGTTCCAATAGCGGGAGGGGTAATGAGCAGTTCTTC. Protein sequence: CASSSNSGRGNEQFF.

The chain joins TRBV29-1 to TRBJ1-2, with D unclear. The CDR3 consists of 12 residues. V gave up 6 bases and J gave up 6 bases, with 14 bases separating them. CDR1 SQVTM and CDR2 ANQGSEA come from the germline V gene. The CDR3 coding sequence is TGCAGCGTCGGGCTGGCCTGGGATGGCTACACCTTC. It is translated as CSVGLAWDGYTF.

This clone was recorded a few times. The chain recombines TRBV7-8 with TRBJ2-7; a weak D match, TRBD2 (5 bases). The CDR3 loop spans 16 amino acids. Trimming removed 2 bases at V and 4 bases at J, with 18 bases between. CDR1 is SGHVS and CDR2 is FQNEAQ in the germline V gene. CDR3 protein: CASSLRETTVGYEQYF. DNA for the CDR3: TGTGCCAGCAGCTTAAGGGAGACTACAGTAGGTTACGAGCAGTACTTC.

This clone was counted a single time. The CDR3 loop is CASSFRDRGMETQYF. DNA of the CDR3: TGTGCCAGCAGCTTCCGGGACAGGGGGATGGAGACCCAGTACTTC. The J gene is TRBJ2-5, the V gene TRBV7-8, with 11 bases that match TRBD1. The junction had 5 bases not matched to a gene; V was cut back by 3 bases and J by 5 bases. From germline, CDR1 is SGHVS and CDR2 FQNEAQ. The CDR3 contains 15 residues.

The chain employs TRBV6-6 and TRBJ2-2, with D unresolved. V was cut by 6 bases and J by 0 bases, with 11 bases left in between. Germline values: CDR1 MNHNY, CDR2 SVGAGI (reference sequence). The CDR3 extends over 15 amino acids. As DNA, the CDR3 is TGTGCCAGCAGCATCGACATCCCGAACACCGGGGAGCTGTTTTTT. Amino acids: CASSIDIPNTGELFF.

The genes are TRBV18 and TRBJ2-2; perhaps D is TRBD1 or TRBD2 (5 bases each). Germline CDR1 KGHSH, CDR2 LQKENI. This CDR3 has 14 amino acids. Trimming removed 0 bases at V and 7 bases at J, with 9 bases between. The CDR3 bases are TGTGCCAGCTCACCACCTAGGGACGGCGGGGAGCTGTTTTTT. Its translation is CASSPPRDGGELFF.

This clone was recorded once. This chain connects TRBV5-4 to TRBJ1-5, with a weak D call TRBD1 (6 bases). CDR1 is SGHNT, CDR2 YYREEE, per germline (reference sequence). The CDR3 contains 16 residues. Trimming removed 4 bases from V and 7 bases from J, with 21 bases in between. As DNA, the CDR3 is TGTGCCAGCAGCGTTAAGACGGGGGCAAGGAGACAGCCCCAGCATTTT. Protein product: CASSVKTGARRQPQHF.

This rearrangement joins TRBV6-6 to TRBJ2-7; D may be TRBD1 (6 bases). This CDR3 has 13 residues. Germline-derived CDR1 and CDR2 are MNHNY and SVGAGI (reference sequence). V shed 6 bases and J shed 6 bases, with 15 bases lying between them. The CDR3 here is CASRDRSLGEQYF. The CDR3 nucleotides are TGTGCCAGCAGGGACAGATCGCTTGGCGAGCAGTACTTC.

The chain uses TRBV7-2 and TRBJ2-3; 12 nucleotides line up with TRBD2. The V gene end was trimmed by 4 bases and the J gene end by 2 bases; junction bases not matched to a gene: 4. CDR3 length equals 16 residues. Germline lookup yields CDR1 SGHTA and CDR2 FQGNSA. In DNA, the CDR3 is TGTGCCAGCAGCTCTGGACTAGCGGGAATCACAGATACGCAGTATTTT. Translation gives CASSSGLAGITDTQYF.

The chain employs TRBV9 and TRBJ1-2, with 9 bases identical to TRBD1. Germline assignment: CDR1 SGDLS and CDR2 YYNGEE. CDR3 length: 14 amino acids. Germline trimming cut 4 bases from V and 7 bases from J; bases unmatched to any gene: 8. The DNA of the CDR3 is TGTGCCAGCAGCCTCGGACAGGGGCTCGGTGGCTACACCTTC. Encoded protein: CASSLGQGLGGYTF.